This T cell receptor (beta chain) was recorded in a study of blood T cell repertoires in COVID-19. The V and J ends lost 0 bases and 3 bases, in that order; junction bases with no gene match: 3. The CDR3 is 15 amino acids. Germline loops: CDR1 MNHEY, CDR2 SMNVEV (reference sequence). Only in-frame clones appear in the TCRdb table, and some are missing; sequencing was by immunoSEQ multiplex PCR. The sample contains approximately 100,000 clones, approximately 81% of which appear only once. This chain uses TRBV27 with TRBJ2-7; 9 bases align to TRBD2. This TCR was recovered from a human donor in a cohort sampled during active COVID-19. Sample: peripheral blood. CDR3 residues: CASSLSSGGLYEQYF. The DNA for the CDR3 is TGTGCCAGCAGTTTATCAAGCGGGGGGCTCTACGAGCAGTACTTC.